The 31 T cell receptor beta chains in this list originate from one sample, sequenced in a study of OX40 agonist ivuxolimab in advanced cancers. Produced via immunoSEQ multiplex PCR; TCRdb's table is partial and in-frame only. The sample consists of approximately 26,000 clones, roughly 79% of them appearing once. The material sequenced was CD4+ or CD8+ T cells sorted from blood, taken in a trial of the OX40 agonist ivuxolimab. The receptors derive from an adult with an advanced solid tumor such as melanoma, head and neck, liver or kidney cancer.

In nucleotides, the CDR3 is TGTGCCAGCAGTTTCCGGGGGGCGAGGTTAGGCTACACCTTC. Encoded protein: CASSFRGARLGYTF. The rearrangement uses TRBV28 and TRBJ1-2; weak D call: TRBD1 (6 bases). The V and J ends lost 3 bases and 8 bases respectively, with 16 bases between them. This CDR3 comprises 14 residues. The germline CDR1 and CDR2 sequences are MDHEN and SYDVKM.

CDR3 region: CASSLGFGSTYEQYF. As DNA, the CDR3 is TGTGCCAGCAGCTTAGGGTTCGGCAGCACCTACGAGCAGTACTTC. The chain has TRBV7-9 and TRBJ2-7, with D unclear. V was cut by 1 base and J by 2 bases, with 12 bases left in between. This CDR3 spans 15 amino acids. The germline V gene encodes CDR1 SEHNR and CDR2 FQNEAQ (reference sequence).

The chain is built from TRBV10-3 and TRBJ2-5, with 11 bases matching TRBD2. TRBJ2-7 explains the end of the DNA better; the J call may be wrong. Per germline, CDR1 ENHRY and CDR2 SYGVKD. This CDR3 has 15 residues. The CDR3 loop reads CAISNRLAGGHEQYF. CDR3 bases: TGTGCCATCAGTAACCGATTAGCGGGGGGGCACGAGCAGTACTTC.

This clone has just a few counts. The V gene is TRBV18, the J gene TRBJ1-1; D ambiguous. Germline values: CDR1 KGHSH, CDR2 LQKENI. CDR3 length: 14 amino acids. The V and J ends lost 0 bases and 0 bases respectively, with 5 bases between them. CDR3 coding DNA: TGTGCCAGCTCACCACCTTACATGAACACTGAAGCTTTCTTT. Residues: CASSPPYMNTEAFF.

The rearrangement joins TRBV30 to TRBJ2-5; 7 nucleotides match TRBD2. This CDR3 comprises 13 residues. Losses at the gene ends were 3 bases for V and 5 bases for J; bases not matched to a gene: 6. Germline CDR1 reads GTSNPN; CDR2 reads SVGIG (reference sequence). CDR3 DNA sequence: TGTGCCTGGAGCTTGGGAGGGAAGGAGACCCAGTACTTC. Protein product: CAWSLGGKETQYF.

This clone has only a few counts. The chain combines TRBV5-1 with TRBJ2-2; 14 bases match TRBD2. In germline, CDR1 is SGHRS, CDR2 YFSETQ. CDR3 length: 18 residues. With V trimmed by 2 bases and J by 4 bases, 7 bases remained unmatched. Here the CDR3 reads CASSLRLAGGPGTGELFF. The CDR3 DNA is TGCGCCAGCAGCTTACGACTAGCGGGAGGGCCGGGCACCGGGGAGCTGTTTTTT.

This chain links TRBV15 with TRBJ2-5; possibly TRBD1 for D (5 bases). The CDR3 is 12 amino acids. Deletions cut 6 bases from V and 4 bases from J, with 9 bases between. Germline-derived CDR1 and CDR2 are LNHNV and YYDKDF (reference sequence). The CDR3 DNA reads as TGTGCCACCAGGGAAAGGGGAGAGACCCAGTACTTC. Residues: CATRERGETQYF.

This chain uses TRBV7-8 with TRBJ1-1; no clear D gene. CDR1 and CDR2 from the germline V gene are SGHVS and FQNEAQ. Trimming removed 5 bases from V and 4 bases from J, with 11 bases in between. CDR3 size: 13 residues. The CDR3 DNA reads TGTGCCAGCAGCCCTGGAGTACTCACTGAAGCTTTCTTT. The encoded protein is CASSPGVLTEAFF.

In this sample, this clone turned up a few times. V usage is TRBV5-4 and J usage is TRBJ1-2; no definite D call. Germline CDR1 is SGHNT and CDR2 is YYREEE (reference sequence). With 4 bases removed from V and 3 bases from J, the gap between germline ends came to 13 bases. The CDR3 runs 14 residues. CDR3 residues: CASSSGRLDYGYTF. The DNA of the CDR3 is TGTGCCAGCAGCAGTGGACGGCTAGACTATGGCTACACCTTC.

Concerning this clone: At one of its ends the junction is not consistent with the germline gene, which may arise from a read error. The chain is built from TRBV6-1 and TRBJ1-2; a possible D gene is TRBD1 (5 bases). The V gene's germline CDR1 is MNHNS and CDR2 SASEGT. The CDR3 spans 9 residues. CDR3 bases: TGTGCCGCTGGGGGTGGCCACACCTTC. It translates to CAAGGGHTF.

The chain carries TRBV19 and TRBJ2-1; D perhaps matches TRBD2 (7 bases). The germline V and J ends were trimmed by 2 bases and 4 bases, with 12 bases remaining between them. The germline gives CDR1 LNHDA, CDR2 SQIVND (reference sequence). The CDR3 spans 15 residues. Here the CDR3 DNA reads TGTGCCAGTAGTATACAGGGGACTATGTACAATGAGCAGTTCTTC. Protein sequence: CASSIQGTMYNEQFF. The full variable domain, its missing parts supplied by reference TRBV19 and TRBJ2-1, is DGGITQSPKYLFRKEGQNVTLSCEQNLNHDAMYWYRQDPGQGLRLIYYSQIVNDFQKGDIAEGYSVSREKKESFPLTVTSAQKNPTAFYLCASSIQGTMYNEQFFGPGTRLTVL.

The V and J genes are TRBV5-5 and TRBJ2-7, with 10 bases aligning to TRBD1. The V and J ends lost 3 bases and 5 bases, in that order; junction bases with no gene match: 8. CDR3 size: 15 residues. The V gene's germline CDR1 is SGHKS and CDR2 YYEKEE (reference sequence). CDR3 sequence: CASSSPGQGRDEQYF. For the CDR3, the DNA is TGTGCCAGCAGCTCCCCGGGACAGGGGAGGGACGAGCAGTACTTC.

The V call is TRBV4-1, the J call TRBJ2-7, with D perhaps being TRBD1 or TRBD2 (5 bases each). Germline V gene sequence: CDR1 MGHRA, CDR2 YSYEKL. This CDR3 is 14 amino acids long. The V gene lost 3 bases and the J gene lost 3 bases, with 12 bases spanning the gap. The CDR3 DNA follows: TGCGCCAGCAGCCACCCCGGGACGGGCTACGAGCAGTACTTC. Its translation is CASSHPGTGYEQYF.

V is TRBV9 and J is TRBJ1-2; D possibly corresponds to TRBD1 (5 bases). Per the germline V gene, CDR1 is SGDLS and CDR2 is YYNGEE. CDR3 length: 15 amino acids. V gave up 4 bases and J gave up 7 bases, with 20 bases separating them. The CDR3 DNA reads TGTGCCAGCAGCCCCAGTGGGCAGGGAATGAGTGGCTACACCTTC. Encoded protein: CASSPSGQGMSGYTF.

The chain is built from TRBV25-1 and TRBJ2-3, with D possibly being TRBD1 (6 bases). The CDR3 covers 13 residues. With 4 bases removed from V and 5 bases from J, the gap between germline ends came to 10 bases. CDR1 and CDR2 (germline): MGHDK, SYGVNS. The CDR3, as DNA: TGTGCCAGCAGTGGCAGGGGTGGAGATACGCAGTATTTT. Protein sequence: CASSGRGGDTQYF.

This clone was detected only a few times. The V gene is TRBV5-1, the J gene TRBJ2-1; weak D call: TRBD2 (6 bases). Trimming cost V 6 bases and J 0 bases, with 19 bases left between them. Germline CDR1 and CDR2: SGHRS and YFSETQ. This CDR3 is 17 amino acids long. The CDR3 protein is CASNLGDSTSSYNEQFF. CDR3 nucleotides: TGCGCCAGCAATTTAGGGGACTCGACCAGCTCCTACAATGAGCAGTTCTTC.

This clone occurred a few times. This chain uses TRBV5-4 with TRBJ2-5; 13 bases agree with TRBD2. The CDR3 is 16 amino acids. The J segment lost 2 bases and the V segment lost 2 bases, leaving 3 bases of the junction unmatched. Germline V gene lookup returns CDR1 SGHNT and CDR2 YYREEE (reference sequence). In DNA, the CDR3 is TGTGCCAGCAGCTTAATGGGACTAGCGGGACAAGAGACCCAGTACTTC. Protein: CASSLMGLAGQETQYF.

Written as DNA, the CDR3 is TGTGCCGCCGGAATGGGACCAGAGACCCAGTACTTC. Residues: CAAGMGPETQYF. This sequence joins TRBV27 and TRBJ2-5; TRBD1 or TRBD2 may be the D gene (5 bases each). Per the germline V gene, CDR1 is MNHEY and CDR2 is SMNVEV (reference sequence). The ends were cut back, 11 bases at V and 4 bases at J, with 14 bases in the middle. This CDR3 contains 12 residues.

This chain joins TRBV30 and TRBJ1-6; D gene unclear. This CDR3 spans 15 amino acids. CDR1 and CDR2 from the germline V gene are GTSNPN and SVGIG (reference sequence). The V end was cut by 0 bases, the J end by 2 bases, with 8 bases between. The CDR3 DNA is TGTGCCTGGAGTGTTTACGGTCCCTATAATTCACCCCTCCACTTT. Translating gives CAWSVYGPYNSPLHF.

This clone was counted only a few times. J is TRBJ2-7 and V is TRBV28; TRBD1 aligns across 8 bases. CDR1 MDHEN and CDR2 SYDVKM come from the germline V gene. This CDR3 comprises 18 residues. V was clipped by 7 bases and J by 2 bases; unmatched bases: 19. DNA for the CDR3: TGTGCCAGCACCTCCATAATCCCGGGACAGGTACTCCCCTACGAGCAGTACTTC. As protein: CASTSIIPGQVLPYEQYF.

This clone was counted a single time. V usage is TRBV11-2 and J usage is TRBJ2-1; TRBD1 matches at 8 bases. The CDR3 extends over 11 amino acids. Trimming cost V 11 bases and J 8 bases; bases outside gene matches: 5. Per germline, CDR1 SGHAT and CDR2 FQNNGV. CDR3 bases: TGTGCCGAGGACAGGGTGGATGAGCAGTTCTTC. Translated: CAEDRVDEQFF. Using reference TRBV11-2 and TRBJ2-1 for the parts outside the CDR3, the full variable domain is EAGVAQSPRYKIIEKRQSVAFWCNPISGHATLYWYQQILGQGPKLLIQFQNNGVVDDSQLPKDRFSAERLKGVDSTLKIQPAKLEDSAVYLCAEDRVDEQFFGPGTRLTVL.

The rearrangement uses TRBV2 and TRBJ2-1, with TRBD2 matching 9 bases. Germline CDR1 SNHLY, CDR2 FYNNEI. The V segment lost 6 bases and the J segment 6 bases; nucleotides outside the gene matches: 6. This CDR3 region has 14 residues. The CDR3 DNA follows: TGTGCCAGCAGGGGTAGCGGGAGCCTCAATGAGCAGTTCTTC. This encodes CASRGSGSLNEQFF.

V is TRBV5-5 and J is TRBJ2-7; 11 bases agree with TRBD1. The junction had 6 bases not matched to a gene; V was cut back by 4 bases and J by 6 bases. The germline gives CDR1 SGHKS, CDR2 YYEKEE (reference sequence). CDR3 length: 14 amino acids. CDR3 sequence reads: CASSGPGQGVEQYF. Here the CDR3 DNA reads TGTGCCAGCAGCGGTCCGGGACAGGGGGTCGAGCAGTACTTC.

This rearrangement joins TRBV28 to TRBJ2-5; 12 bases are shared with TRBD2. V trimming: 3 bases; J trimming: 5 bases; junction bases outside the gene matches: 7. CDR1 is MDHEN, CDR2 SYDVKM, per germline. The CDR3 loop spans 16 amino acids. DNA of the CDR3: TGTGCCAGCAGTTTGCTAGCGGGAGGGAGGATGGAGACCCAGTACTTC. Translated: CASSLLAGGRMETQYF.

The chain uses TRBV4-1 and TRBJ2-1; 7 bases fit TRBD2. The CDR3 contains 12 residues. Germline V gene sequence: CDR1 MGHRA, CDR2 YSYEKL. V dropped 4 bases and J dropped 8; count of bases not matched to a gene: 2. Here the CDR3 reads CASSRGGDEQFF. As DNA, the CDR3 is TGCGCCAGCAGCCGCGGGGGAGATGAGCAGTTCTTC.

The V and J genes are TRBV7-2 and TRBJ2-2; 11 bases align to TRBD2. Germline V gene lookup returns CDR1 SGHTA and CDR2 FQGNSA. Trimming took 3 bases from V and 4 from J; bases not matched to a gene: 7. The CDR3 contains 17 residues. The CDR3 nucleotides read TGTGCCAGCAGCTTCCGACTAGCGGGAAAGATCACCGGGGAGCTGTTTTTT. This sequence encodes CASSFRLAGKITGELFF.

The chain is built from TRBV11-3 and TRBJ1-6; 7 bases fit TRBD1. V lost 5 bases, J lost 6 bases, and 13 bases stayed unmatched. The CDR3 extends over 17 amino acids. CDR1 and CDR2 from the germline V gene are SGHNT and YENEEA. CDR3 bases: TGTGCCAGCAGCACCCATGACAGGGAGGGAAGTAATTCACCCCTCCACTTT. It specifies CASSTHDREGSNSPLHF.

There are a few counts of this clone. V and J are TRBV4-2 and TRBJ2-3, with TRBD1 as a possible D gene (6 bases). Per the germline V gene, CDR1 is LGHNA and CDR2 is YNFKEQ. The CDR3 loop spans 16 amino acids. Between the trimmed V and J ends, which lost 5 bases and 2 bases, there was a span of 17 bases. CDR3 in amino acids: CASSLGLGAVTDTQYF. The CDR3 DNA follows: TGTGCCAGCAGCTTGGGGCTGGGGGCTGTCACAGATACGCAGTATTTT.

Relative to its sample, this clone is medium-sized. The J gene is TRBJ2-7, the V gene TRBV6-5; TRBD1 agrees at 8 bases. The CDR3 consists of 15 residues. V lost 4 bases and J lost 0; bases outside the gene matches: 5. CDR1 and CDR2 (germline): MNHEY, SVGAGI. CDR3 region: CASSLQGDSSYEQYF. In nucleotides, the CDR3 is TGTGCCAGCAGTTTACAGGGGGATAGCTCCTACGAGCAGTACTTC.

The chain combines TRBV7-9 with TRBJ2-6; no firm D call. Trimming pared 3 bases from V and 0 bases from J, leaving 18 bases between. Germline V gene sequence: CDR1 SEHNR, CDR2 FQNEAQ (reference sequence). CDR3 length: 19 residues. Written as DNA, the CDR3 is TGTGCCAGCAGCTTGGCCATGGCTCTTACCTCCTCTGGGGCCAACGTCCTGACTTTC. Translating gives CASSLAMALTSSGANVLTF.

This clone was picked up a small number of times. The rearrangement uses TRBV4-3 and TRBJ1-1; 9 bases align to TRBD1. J gave up 7 bases and V 4 bases, and 4 bases lay outside the gene matches. The CDR3 consists of 13 residues. CDR1 is LGHNA and CDR2 is YSLEER in the germline V gene. The CDR3 DNA sequence: TGCGCCAGCAGCCCGGGACAGGGTGTTGAAGCTTTCTTT. Its translation is CASSPGQGVEAFF.